These T cell receptor beta chains were read from a single sample in a study of blood T cell repertoires in COVID-19. Clones were read by immunoSEQ multiplex PCR, and TCRdb kept only the in-frame ones, dropping some. The sample lists some 54,000 clones, over 80% occurring once. The sequenced sample consisted of peripheral blood. All receptors come from a man between 70 and 80 years old with active COVID-19. CDR3s include the opening cysteine and the closing phenylalanine or tryptophan. Each record gives: V gene, J gene, clone size, D gene, CDR3 protein, CDR3 DNA. A D gene is named only where the DNA matches it firmly. A row's size may be missing; if present it is once, few, many or a size class.

v_gene: TRBV9; j_gene: TRBJ1-3; abundance: NA; d_gene: NA; CDR3aa: CASSAGGDRFSGNTIYF; CDR3nt: TGTGCCAGCAGCGCCGGAGGAGACAGGTTCTCTGGAAACACCATATATTTT
v_gene: TRBV28; j_gene: TRBJ2-7; abundance: NA; d_gene: NA; CDR3aa: CASSFRPGDEQYF; CDR3nt: TGTGCCAGCAGTTTCCGGCCCGGGGACGAGCAGTACTTC
v_gene: TRBV18; j_gene: TRBJ2-7; abundance: NA; d_gene: TRBD1; CDR3aa: CASSAGTGSYEQYF; CDR3nt: TGTGCCAGCTCCGCCGGGACAGGCTCCTACGAGCAGTACTTC
v_gene: TRBV2; j_gene: TRBJ2-2; abundance: few; d_gene: TRBD2; CDR3aa: CASSQTGTSGGNTGELFF; CDR3nt: TGTGCCAGCAGTCAAACCGGGACTAGCGGGGGCAACACCGGGGAGCTGTTTTTT
v_gene: TRBV5-1; j_gene: TRBJ2-3; abundance: NA; d_gene: TRBD1; CDR3aa: CASSFRGPTDTQYF; CDR3nt: TGCGCCAGCAGCTTCAGGGGGCCAACAGATACGCAGTATTTT
v_gene: TRBV5-5; j_gene: TRBJ1-2; abundance: NA; d_gene: NA; CDR3aa: CASSLIDGYTF; CDR3nt: TGTGCCAGCAGCTTGATCGATGGCTACACCTTC
v_gene: TRBV18; j_gene: TRBJ2-4; abundance: NA; d_gene: TRBD2; CDR3aa: CASSARTSGGAGKNIQYF; CDR3nt: TGTGCCAGCTCAGCAAGGACTAGCGGGGGGGCAGGCAAAAACATTCAGTACTTC
v_gene: TRBV6-5; j_gene: TRBJ1-5; abundance: NA; d_gene: TRBD1; CDR3aa: CASTPGQGSQHF; CDR3nt: TGTGCCAGCACCCCGGGACAGGGGTCACAGCATTTT
v_gene: TRBV7-9; j_gene: TRBJ2-2; abundance: NA; d_gene: TRBD1; CDR3aa: CASSRQGTGELFF; CDR3nt: TGTGCCAGCAGCAGACAGGGGACCGGGGAGCTGTTTTTT
v_gene: TRBV5-4; j_gene: TRBJ2-4; abundance: NA; d_gene: TRBD1; CDR3aa: CASSYRQGAKNIQYF; CDR3nt: TGTGCCAGCAGCTATCGACAGGGGGCCAAAAACATTCAGTACTTC
v_gene: TRBV19; j_gene: TRBJ2-5; abundance: NA; d_gene: TRBD2; CDR3aa: CASSRGTSGGQETQYF; CDR3nt: TGTGCCAGTAGTAGGGGGACTAGCGGGGGGCAAGAGACCCAGTACTTC
v_gene: TRBV20-1; j_gene: TRBJ1-2; abundance: few; d_gene: NA; CDR3aa: CSASGSRNYGYTF; CDR3nt: TGCAGTGCTAGTGGATCCAGAAACTATGGCTACACCTTC
v_gene: TRBV12-3/TRBV12-4; j_gene: TRBJ2-7; abundance: NA; d_gene: NA; CDR3aa: CASSPGGPYEQYF; CDR3nt: TGTGCCAGCAGTCCCGGGGGGCCCTACGAGCAGTACTTC
v_gene: TRBV6-1; j_gene: TRBJ2-7; abundance: NA; d_gene: TRBD2; CDR3aa: CASSEALLAGAYEQYF; CDR3nt: TGTGCCAGCAGTGAAGCGCTACTAGCGGGGGCCTACGAGCAGTACTTC
v_gene: TRBV5-1; j_gene: TRBJ2-2; abundance: NA; d_gene: TRBD1; CDR3aa: CASSPWDRASGELFF; CDR3nt: TGCGCCAGCAGCCCTTGGGACAGGGCCTCCGGGGAGCTGTTTTTT
v_gene: TRBV6-6; j_gene: TRBJ2-7; abundance: NA; d_gene: TRBD1; CDR3aa: CASSGTGTGGLGQYF; CDR3nt: TGTGCCAGCAGTGGTACCGGGACAGGGGGCCTAGGGCAGTACTTC
v_gene: TRBV7-2; j_gene: TRBJ1-3; abundance: NA; d_gene: NA; CDR3aa: CASSDSQGSSGNTIYF; CDR3nt: TGTGCCAGCAGCGATTCACAGGGAAGCTCTGGAAACACCATATATTTT
v_gene: TRBV21-1; j_gene: TRBJ2-6; abundance: NA; d_gene: NA; CDR3aa: CASSFQHLGTRSGANVLTF; CDR3nt: TGTGCCAGCAGCTTTCAACACTTAGGGACACGCTCTGGGGCCAACGTCCTGACTTTC
v_gene: TRBV28; j_gene: TRBJ1-5; abundance: NA; d_gene: NA; CDR3aa: CASTRTVQKPQHF; CDR3nt: TGTGCCAGCACCAGGACAGTACAGAAGCCCCAGCATTTT
v_gene: TRBV5-1; j_gene: TRBJ2-4; abundance: NA; d_gene: NA; CDR3aa: CASSRDPTGSKNIQYF; CDR3nt: TGCGCCAGCAGCCGAGATCCTACAGGGTCCAAAAACATTCAGTACTTC
v_gene: TRBV18; j_gene: TRBJ2-2; abundance: NA; d_gene: NA; CDR3aa: CASSPREAGELFF; CDR3nt: TGTGCCAGCTCACCAAGGGAGGCCGGGGAGCTGTTTTTT
v_gene: TRBV20-1; j_gene: TRBJ2-1; abundance: NA; d_gene: NA; CDR3aa: CSAIPRNEQFF; CDR3nt: TGCAGTGCTATTCCCCGCAATGAGCAGTTCTTC
v_gene: TRBV5-4; j_gene: TRBJ2-1; abundance: few; d_gene: TRBD1; CDR3aa: CASSQSNRGPWDEQFF; CDR3nt: TGTGCCAGCAGCCAATCTAACAGGGGGCCGTGGGATGAGCAGTTCTTC
v_gene: TRBV7-9; j_gene: TRBJ1-1; abundance: NA; d_gene: NA; CDR3aa: CASSPSGTYEAFF; CDR3nt: TGTGCCAGCAGCCCATCCGGGACATATGAAGCTTTCTTT